Presented here are 6 T cell receptor beta chains from one specimen sequenced in a study of T cells in Graves' hyperthyroidism and ophthalmopathy. TCR beta CDR3 regions were amplified from RNA transcripts. During a first-round RT-PCR of the TCR CDR3, the HTBI primer set was used. MiXCR, applied by TCRdb to the multiplex PCR reads, yields one record per CDR3 protein. Of about 710,000 distinct CDR3 sequences listed, roughly 15% are singletons. Material for sequencing was blood. These receptors all stem from a man aged 18 to 30 with Graves' hyperthyroidism.

Many counts were recorded for this clonotype. The chain joins TRBV6-1 to TRBJ1-1; 7 nucleotides match TRBD1. Looked up from germline, CDR1 is MNHNS and CDR2 is SASEGT. This CDR3 is 13 amino acids long. V trimming: 7 bases; J trimming: 5 bases; junction bases outside the gene matches: 7. The CDR3 region has the DNA TGTGCCAGCACCCAGGGGGTGGTGACTGAAGCTTTCTTT. Amino acid sequence: CASTQGVVTEAFF.

This clonotype was detected ten times or more. The chain links TRBV6-6 to TRBJ2-7; D remains unclear. The germline V gene encodes CDR1 MNHNY and CDR2 SVGAGI (reference sequence). V was shortened by 0 bases and J by 1 base, with 7 bases between the two germline ends. The CDR3 consists of 14 residues. The CDR3 DNA reads as TGTGCCAGCAGTTACTCGAGTGAGTCCTACGAGCAGTACTTC. Amino acids: CASSYSSESYEQYF.

In DNA form, the CDR3 reads TGTGCCAGTAGTATTGCCCGTTCCAACACTGAAGCTTTCTTT. It codes for CASSIARSNTEAFF. The gene calls are TRBV19 and TRBJ1-1; D ambiguous. This CDR3 has 14 residues. V was shortened by 3 bases and J by 2 bases, with 10 bases between the two germline ends. Germline CDR1 is LNHDA and CDR2 is SQIVND (reference sequence).

This clonotype was found many times. V gene TRBV7-3 combines with J gene TRBJ2-1; 12 positions match TRBD2. Trimming removed 4 bases from V and 7 bases from J; junction bases left unmatched: 5. Germline V gene lookup returns CDR1 SGHTA and CDR2 FQGTGA. The CDR3 has 15 residues. CDR3 DNA: TGTGCCAGCAGCTCCGGACTAGCGGGGATAAATGAGCAGTTCTTC. As protein: CASSSGLAGINEQFF.

This clonotype was found many times. The V gene is TRBV12-3 or TRBV12-4, the J gene TRBJ2-3; TRBD2 agrees at 8 bases. With V trimmed by 7 bases and J by 0 bases, 3 bases remained unmatched. The CDR3 runs to 14 residues. Here the CDR3 reads CASNPSGSTDTQYF. The CDR3 DNA sequence: TGTGCCAGCAACCCTAGCGGGAGCACAGATACGCAGTATTTT.

The table lists this clonotype with many counts. V and J are TRBV3-1 and TRBJ2-5; D gene unclear. CDR1 and CDR2 from the germline V gene are LGHDT and YNNKEL (reference sequence). Between the trimmed V and J ends, which lost 4 bases and 5 bases, there was a span of 17 bases. CDR3 length equals 15 residues. The CDR3 nucleotides read TGTGCCAGCAGCCCGCGGCCCAGCTCCGGGGAGACCCAGTACTTC. Its protein is CASSPRPSSGETQYF.